The rows below give T cell receptor beta chains drawn from one sample of a study of blood T cells in healthy people across ages. Each CDR3 protein gets one entry after TCRdb re-called the 5' RACE reads with MiXCR. Here the sample spans roughly 800,000 distinct CDR3 sequences, roughly 25% being singletons. These sequences were also reported in another study, on T cells of mothers and their children.

Material for sequencing was blood. These receptors all stem from a boy younger than 18 in good health. CDR3s include the opening cysteine and the closing phenylalanine or tryptophan. Each record gives: clone size, D gene, J gene, V gene, CDR3 DNA, CDR3 protein. A D gene is named only where the DNA matches it firmly. The size of a clone is reported for some rows only, either as once, few or many, or as a class for expanded clones.

few	-	TRBJ1-5	TRBV20-1	TGCAGTGCTAGGGAGGGGTCCTACAATCAGCCCCAGCATTTT	CSAREGSYNQPQHF
-	TRBD2	TRBJ2-7	TRBV9	TGTGCCAGCAGCGTAGGTTCGGTAGCGGGATCTTTCGAGCAGTACTTC	CASSVGSVAGSFEQYF
-	TRBD1	TRBJ2-2	TRBV6-6	TGTGCCAGCAGTTCCCACCCGACAGGGGTAACCGGGGAGCTGTTTTTT	CASSSHPTGVTGELFF
-	TRBD2	TRBJ2-3	TRBV29-1	TGCAGCGTTAACCTCGGACTAGGAGCAGATACGCAGTATTTT	CSVNLGLGADTQYF
few	TRBD2	TRBJ2-5	TRBV28	TGTGCCAGCACCGGGGGGGTCGGAGAGACCCAGTACTTC	CASTGGVGETQYF
-	TRBD2	TRBJ2-7	TRBV29-1	TGCAGCGCCGAGGGACTAGCGGAAAGCTCCTACGAGCAGTACTTC	CSAEGLAESSYEQYF
few	TRBD2	TRBJ2-1	TRBV27	TGTGCCAGCAGCCGGGGGGGAAGTAGGTACAATGAGCAGTTCTTC	CASSRGGSRYNEQFF
-	-	TRBJ2-6	TRBV28	TGTGCCAGCAGTTCCTCAAAGGGGCGAGACTCTGGGGCCAACGTCCTGACTTTC	CASSSSKGRDSGANVLTF
-	-	TRBJ2-5	TRBV7-9	TGTGCCTGCAGCCGAGGGAACGGGGTTGGGGGCCCGGAGACCCAGTACTTC	CACSRGNGVGGPETQYF
-	-	TRBJ2-1	TRBV27	TGTGCCAGCAAGGGGCGAAATGGGAATGAGCAGTTCTTC	CASKGRNGNEQFF
-	-	TRBJ2-2	TRBV7-3	TGTGCCAGCAAGGTCGGATCGAACACCGGGGAGCTGTTTTTT	CASKVGSNTGELFF
few	-	TRBJ1-1	TRBV7-3	TGTGCCAGCAGCCCTTCCGGGGGGGGCGCAGACACTGAAGCTTTCTTT	CASSPSGGGADTEAFF
-	-	TRBJ2-5	TRBV9	TGTGCCAGCAGCGGTGGTGGCGGGGAACAAGAGACCCAGTACTTC	CASSGGGGEQETQYF
-	-	TRBJ1-5	TRBV20-1	TGCAGTGCTCCTCTGGGGGGGGAAATCCATCAGCCCCAGCATTTT	CSAPLGGEIHQPQHF
few	-	TRBJ1-5	TRBV12-3/TRBV12-4	TGTGCCAGCAGTTTCCGACTGGGATTGAGCAATCAGCCCCAGCATTTT	CASSFRLGLSNQPQHF
few	TRBD1	TRBJ1-2	TRBV10-3	TGTGCCATCGGGACAGGGGACGGCTACACCTTC	CAIGTGDGYTF
-	-	TRBJ2-5	TRBV10-3	TGTGCCATCAGTGAGTCGAAGGGGGGCGGCGAGACCCAGTACTTC	CAISESKGGGETQYF
few	-	TRBJ1-4	TRBV3-1	TGTGCCAGCAGCCCCGGGACCGTCCCGGCTAATGAAAAACTGTTTTTT	CASSPGTVPANEKLFF
-	-	TRBJ1-2	TRBV9	TGTGCCAGCAGCGCGACAGTACCTAACTATGGCTACACCTTC	CASSATVPNYGYTF
-	-	TRBJ2-4	TRBV15	TGTGCCACCAGCAGACCTCAGGTAGCCAAAAACATTCAGTACTTC	CATSRPQVAKNIQYF
-	TRBD2	TRBJ2-1	TRBV20-1	TGCAGTGCTAGAGATCGGGGTAGCGGGAGGGCTCACGCCTACAATGAGCAGTTCTTC	CSARDRGSGRAHAYNEQFF
-	TRBD2	TRBJ2-7	TRBV11-2	TGTGCCAGCAGCCTCCACCCGGGACTAGCGGTATACGAGCAGTACTTC	CASSLHPGLAVYEQYF
-	-	TRBJ1-2	TRBV20-1	TGCAGTGCCTCCGGGACCCCGGGAGGCTATGGCTACACCTTC	CSASGTPGGYGYTF
few	-	TRBJ1-1	TRBV6-2/TRBV6-3	TGTGCCAGCTACCGAGGGGCCGGCACTGAAGCTTTCTTT	CASYRGAGTEAFF
-	TRBD2	TRBJ2-3	TRBV9	TGTGCCAGCAGCGTAGAGAGTAGCGGGAGAACAGATACGCAGTATTTT	CASSVESSGRTDTQYF
-	-	TRBJ1-4	TRBV6-5	TGTGCCAGCAGCCAAGGGACTACTAATGAAAAACTGTTTTTT	CASSQGTTNEKLFF
-	TRBD2	TRBJ2-3	TRBV15	TGTGCCACCAGCAGGAAGGGGACGAGCGGGAGACTTACAGATACGCAGTATTTT	CATSRKGTSGRLTDTQYF
few	TRBD2	TRBJ2-7	TRBV2	TGTGCCAGCAGTGCTCAAGTGATGACTAGCGGGGACACCTACGAGCAGTACTTC	CASSAQVMTSGDTYEQYF
-	-	TRBJ2-7	TRBV29-1	TGTAGCGTCGTGGGCTCTCTCTCCTACGAGCAGTACTTC	CSVVGSLSYEQYF
-	-	TRBJ1-2	TRBV6-5	TGTGCCAGCAGTTACTCCTCCGGGCGGAACTATGGCTACACCTTC	CASSYSSGRNYGYTF
-	TRBD1	TRBJ2-4	TRBV20-1	TGCAGTGCTCGAGACCCGGACAGGCTTTCCAAAAACATTCAGTACTTC	CSARDPDRLSKNIQYF
-	-	TRBJ2-3	TRBV7-2	TGTGCCAGCAGCTCGCAGCAGGGCACAGATACGCAGTATTTT	CASSSQQGTDTQYF
few	-	TRBJ1-1	TRBV29-1	TGCAGCGTTGTTGGGGGTCTGAACACTGAAGCTTTCTTT	CSVVGGLNTEAFF
-	-	TRBJ1-5	TRBV18	TGTGCCAGCTCGCCTGACAGTATCAATCAGCCCCAGCATTTT	CASSPDSINQPQHF
-	-	TRBJ2-5	TRBV7-2	TGTGCCAGCAGCTTAAGCCATGTGGGGCTGGGCCAAGAGACCCAGTACTTC	CASSLSHVGLGQETQYF
-	-	TRBJ2-5	TRBV9	TGTGCCAGCAGCGTGTGGGACAATCAAGAGACCCAGTACTTC	CASSVWDNQETQYF
-	TRBD2	TRBJ2-2	TRBV7-2	TGTGCCAGCAGCTTCAGTGTTGCGGGAGGGACGAACACCGGGGAGCTGTTTTTT	CASSFSVAGGTNTGELFF
once	TRBD1	TRBJ1-5	TRBV10-3	TGTGCCATCAGGACGGACAGGGATCAGCCCCAGCATTTT	CAIRTDRDQPQHF
few	TRBD1	TRBJ1-1	TRBV12-3/TRBV12-4	TGTGCCAGCAGGTCCGGACAGGGGAGCACTGAAGCTTTCTTT	CASRSGQGSTEAFF
few	-	TRBJ1-2	TRBV7-9	TGTGCCAGCAGCCAACGGGACGTGGTTGAATATGGCTACACCTTC	CASSQRDVVEYGYTF
few	-	TRBJ2-7	TRBV6-2/TRBV6-3	TGTGCCAGCCTCCGGGAGCCGGTGGGCGAGCAGTACTTC	CASLREPVGEQYF
many	-	TRBJ2-7	TRBV5-1	TGCGCCAGCAGCTTGGCCAGTGCGGCTAGGCAGTCCTACGAGCAGTACTTC	CASSLASAARQSYEQYF
few	TRBD1	TRBJ2-1	TRBV12-3/TRBV12-4	TGTGCCAGCAGCCCGGACAGGGGGCGACTCAATGAGCAGTTCTTC	CASSPDRGRLNEQFF
-	-	TRBJ1-2	TRBV9	TGTGCCAGCAGGTCAGGGGTAACGTATGGCTACACCTTC	CASRSGVTYGYTF
few	TRBD2	TRBJ2-1	TRBV4-2	TGTGCCAGCAGCCAAGAGTGGCTAGCGGGGTACAATGAGCAGTTCTTC	CASSQEWLAGYNEQFF
few	TRBD1	TRBJ1-2	TRBV4-2	TGTGCCAGCAGCCAAGCGACAGGGGTTGGGTATGGCTACACCTTC	CASSQATGVGYGYTF
few	-	TRBJ2-1	TRBV28	TGTGCCAGCAATTTTTACGATGAGCAGTTCTTC	CASNFYDEQFF
few	-	TRBJ2-3	TRBV29-1	TGCAGCGCTCGGACTATACTCACAGATACGCAGTATTTT	CSARTILTDTQYF
few	TRBD1	TRBJ1-1	TRBV6-5	TGTGCCAGTCACAGGGGAGAAAGCGCTGAAGCTTTCTTT	CASHRGESAEAFF
-	-	TRBJ2-2	TRBV29-1	TGCAGCGTCAGAGACATAGTAGACACCGGGGAGCTGTTTTTT	CSVRDIVDTGELFF
few	-	TRBJ2-6	TRBV29-1	TGCAGCGTTGGGGCGTCAGGGGTTGGGGCCAACGTCCTGACTTTC	CSVGASGVGANVLTF
-	-	TRBJ2-5	TRBV29-1	TGCAGCGTTGAATTCCCCGAAGGGGAAGAGACCCAGTACTTC	CSVEFPEGEETQYF
-	-	TRBJ2-7	TRBV5-1	TGCGCCAGCAGCAAACGGGACACCCTCTCCTACGAGCAGTACTTC	CASSKRDTLSYEQYF
-	-	TRBJ1-1	TRBV29-1	TGCAGCGTTGAAAAGGGGTTCGGCACTGAAGCTTTCTTT	CSVEKGFGTEAFF
-	-	TRBJ2-7	TRBV5-4	TGTGCCAGCAGCTTGGAGGAATCCTACGAGCAGTACTTC	CASSLEESYEQYF